Below are 21 T cell receptor beta chains sequenced from a single sample in a study of CD8 T cells in Susac syndrome. Random hexamers were used to reverse transcribe the RNA input (0.5 to 1 ug). TCRdb reprocessed the immunoSEQ multiplex PCR reads via MiXCR and lists one record per CDR3 protein. This table holds 200,000 to 300,000 distinct CDR3 sequences, almost 97% found once. The sequenced sample consisted of CD4+ T cells from PBMCs. Receptors originate from a human donor with Susac syndrome.

The table lists this clonotype with a few counts. The chain recombines TRBV19 with TRBJ2-7; D is perhaps TRBD1 (6 bases). V was pared by 4 bases and J by 3 bases, with 7 bases between. Germline CDR1 LNHDA, CDR2 SQIVND (reference sequence). There are 12 residues in the CDR3. In nucleotides, the CDR3 is TGTGCCAGTAGTACACAGGGCTACGAGCAGTACTTC. This translates into CASSTQGYEQYF.

The chain combines TRBV30 with TRBJ2-7; 7 bases line up with TRBD2. There are 11 residues in the CDR3. V lost 5 bases, J lost 9 bases, and 7 bases stayed unmatched. Germline lookup yields CDR1 GTSNPN and CDR2 SVGIG (reference sequence). The CDR3 bases are TGTGCCTGGGGACTAGTGGGCGGGCAGTACTTC. Translation gives CAWGLVGGQYF.

A single count supports this clonotype. This sequence joins TRBV3-1 and TRBJ1-5, with a possible D match to TRBD1 (5 bases). The CDR3 is made up of 19 amino acids. Trimming removed 2 bases from V and 1 base from J, with 21 bases in between. Germline V gene sequence: CDR1 LGHDT, CDR2 YNNKEL (reference sequence). DNA for the CDR3: TGTGCCAGCAGCCAATTCGGGCCCCAGGGAGAGGGCAGCAATCAGCCCCAGCATTTT. Protein sequence: CASSQFGPQGEGSNQPQHF.

This clonotype was seen a single time. The chain uses TRBV29-1 and TRBJ1-2; TRBD1 matches 7 bases. The CDR3 spans 11 residues. The germline CDR1 and CDR2 sequences are SQVTM and ANQGSEA. V lost 7 bases, J lost 6 bases, and 5 bases stayed unmatched. The CDR3 is CSDRQGDGYTF. CDR3 bases: TGCAGCGACCGACAGGGAGATGGCTACACCTTC.

The gene calls are TRBV30 and TRBJ2-1; 7 bases map to TRBD2. CDR1 GTSNPN and CDR2 SVGIG come from the germline V gene (reference sequence). The ends lost 4 bases at V and 8 bases at J; junction bases unmatched: 14. The CDR3 has 15 residues. The CDR3 bases are TGTGCCTGGATACCGACTAGCAGTATTTTCGATGAGCAGTTCTTC. Residues: CAWIPTSSIFDEQFF.

V usage is TRBV20-1 and J usage is TRBJ2-5, with 11 bases fitting TRBD2. The CDR3 has 15 residues. Trimming removed 2 bases from V and 1 base from J; junction bases left unmatched: 3. CDR1 is DFQATT, CDR2 SNEGSKA, per germline (reference sequence). The CDR3 bases are TGCAGTGCTAGACCGACTAGCGGGGCCCAAGAGACCCAGTACTTC. Protein sequence: CSARPTSGAQETQYF.

This clonotype was seen just once. DNA of the CDR3: TGTGCCAGCAGCTTGAGGGGACCTCCGAGTTCCGAGCAGTACTTC. Its translation is CASSLRGPPSSEQYF. The V gene is TRBV7-8, the J gene TRBJ2-7; TRBD1 or TRBD2 may be the D gene (5 bases each). CDR1 is SGHVS and CDR2 is FQNEAQ in the germline V gene. Trimming pared 3 bases from V and 6 bases from J, leaving 18 bases between. The length of the CDR3 is 15 residues.

In this sample, this clonotype turned up once. This chain uses TRBV12-5 with TRBJ2-2; D remains unclear. V was trimmed by 1 base and J by 7 bases, leaving 10 bases between them. Germline lookup yields CDR1 LGHNT and CDR2 FRNRAP. This CDR3 spans 14 amino acids. The CDR3 nucleotides are TGTGCTAGTGGTTTGGGACTCAATGGCGGGGAGCTGTTTTTT. Translated: CASGLGLNGGELFF. The entire variable domain, with the rest obtained from reference TRBV12-5 and TRBJ2-2, is as follows: DARVTQTPRHKVTEMGQEVTMRCQPILGHNTVFWYRQTMMQGLELLAYFRNRAPLDDSGMPKDRFSAEMPDATLATLKIQPSEPRDSAVYFCASGLGLNGGELFFGEGSRLTVL.

J is TRBJ2-1 and V is TRBV30; 8 positions match TRBD2. The J segment lost 7 bases and the V segment lost 4 bases, leaving 6 bases of the junction unmatched. The CDR3 is 13 amino acids. Per germline, CDR1 GTSNPN and CDR2 SVGIG (reference sequence). The chain's CDR3 is CAWNLQRENEQFF. The CDR3, as DNA: TGTGCCTGGAACCTGCAGCGGGAGAATGAGCAGTTCTTC. The variable domain in full, completed from reference TRBV30 and TRBJ2-1, reads SQTIHQWPATLVQPVGSPLSLECTVEGTSNPNLYWYRQAAGRGLQLLFYSVGIGQISSEVPQNLSASRPQDRQFILSSKKLLLSDSGFYLCAWNLQRENEQFFGPGTRLTVL.

The chain couples TRBV29-1 to TRBJ2-5, with 11 nucleotides matching TRBD1. CDR1 is SQVTM and CDR2 is ANQGSEA in the germline V gene. The length of the CDR3 is 14 residues. The V and J ends lost 7 bases and 2 bases, in that order; junction bases with no gene match: 6. Written as DNA, the CDR3 is TGCAGCGCCCAAGGACAGGGGGCTCAAGAGACCCAGTACTTC. It specifies CSAQGQGAQETQYF.

The chain combines TRBV20-1 with TRBJ1-2; no definite D call. This CDR3 contains 11 residues. V lost 1 base to trimming and J lost 7 bases, with 7 bases between them. CDR1 is DFQATT and CDR2 is SNEGSKA in the germline V gene (reference sequence). CDR3 coding DNA: TGCAGTGCTAGAGCGCCATCTGGCTACACCTTC. Amino acids: CSARAPSGYTF.

The J gene is TRBJ2-7, the V gene TRBV29-1, with a possible D match to TRBD1 (6 bases). Germline V gives CDR1 SQVTM, CDR2 ANQGSEA. Trimming removed 6 bases from V and 1 base from J, with 13 bases in between. This CDR3 is 13 amino acids long. The CDR3 is CSVRTEPSYEQYF. The CDR3 DNA sequence: TGCAGCGTCCGGACAGAGCCTTCCTACGAGCAGTACTTC.

This clonotype has just a few counts. V is TRBV20-1 and J is TRBJ2-3; a possible D gene is TRBD2 (6 bases). Germline assignment: CDR1 DFQATT and CDR2 SNEGSKA (reference sequence). The CDR3 covers 13 residues. The CDR3 is CTPGTPLTDTQYF. CDR3 DNA: TGCACTCCCGGGACTCCATTAACAGATACGCAGTATTTT.

The chain couples TRBV9 to TRBJ2-1; no reliable D call. The V and J ends lost 2 bases and 2 bases respectively, with 11 bases between them. Germline CDR1 and CDR2: SGDLS and YYNGEE. The CDR3 is 15 residues long. The CDR3 nucleotides read TGTGCCAGCAGCGTGGGTAGCCCGACCTACAATGAGCAGTTCTTC. Encoded protein: CASSVGSPTYNEQFF.

The chain has TRBV7-9 and TRBJ2-7; D unresolved. The germline CDR1 and CDR2 sequences are SEHNR and FQNEAQ (reference sequence). The CDR3 is 12 residues long. The V end lost 5 bases, the J end lost 3 bases, and 8 bases lay between the germline ends. For the CDR3, the DNA is TGTGCCAGCAGCCGAGTCCACTACGAGCAGTACTTC. It translates to CASSRVHYEQYF.

The rearrangement joins TRBV29-1 to TRBJ2-1, with a tentative D call TRBD2 (6 bases). The CDR3 is 12 amino acids. Germline V gene data show CDR1 as SQVTM and CDR2 as ANQGSEA. V dropped 7 bases and J dropped 1 base, with 8 bases sitting between them. CDR3 DNA sequence: TGCAGCGGGGACTCATCCTACAATGAGCAGTTCTTC. Translation: CSGDSSYNEQFF.

This chain joins TRBV12-3 or TRBV12-4 and TRBJ2-3; unclear D gene. The V and J ends lost 6 bases and 1 base respectively, with 17 bases between them. The CDR3 spans 16 residues. CDR3 protein: CASSPPRWQGTDTQYF. The CDR3 nucleotides are TGTGCCAGCAGCCCGCCTAGGTGGCAGGGCACAGATACGCAGTATTTT.

In its sample, this clonotype was seen once. V and J are TRBV2 and TRBJ2-5; D possibly corresponds to TRBD2 (5 bases). With 4 bases removed from V and 4 bases from J, the gap between germline ends came to 13 bases. The CDR3 contains 14 residues. The V gene's germline CDR1 is SNHLY and CDR2 FYNNEI. CDR3 nucleotides: TGTGCCAGCAGTGGAGAGGGTTACAGAGAGACCCAGTACTTC. This codes for CASSGEGYRETQYF.

The rearrangement links TRBV6-5 to TRBJ2-7, with TRBD1 matching over 10 bases. With V trimmed by 2 bases and J by 4 bases, 8 bases remained unmatched. The germline CDR1 and CDR2 sequences are MNHEY and SVGAGI. This CDR3 is built from 16 residues. This CDR3 is CASSYPRTGGTYEQYF. In DNA, the CDR3 is TGTGCCAGCAGTTACCCGAGGACAGGGGGAACTTACGAGCAGTACTTC.

The chain is built from TRBV20-1 and TRBJ2-1, with TRBD2 matching over 12 bases. After removal of 5 bases from V and 7 bases from J, the junction contained 6 bases not matched to a gene. The CDR3 sequence is 14 residues long. Germline CDR1 is DFQATT and CDR2 is SNEGSKA (reference sequence). CDR3 sequence (DNA): TGCAGTGCTCTTCCGGGGACTAGCGGGAATGAGCAGTTCTTC. It codes for CSALPGTSGNEQFF.

The rearrangement links TRBV2 to TRBJ2-2; 10 nucleotides align to TRBD2. J was trimmed by 8 bases and V by 7 bases; bases with no gene match: 13. The CDR3 length is 16 residues. Germline V gene lookup returns CDR1 SNHLY and CDR2 FYNNEI. The CDR3 sequence: CASTIAGGHSPGELFF. The CDR3 DNA is TGTGCCAGCACGATAGCGGGAGGCCATTCCCCGGGGGAGCTGTTTTTT.